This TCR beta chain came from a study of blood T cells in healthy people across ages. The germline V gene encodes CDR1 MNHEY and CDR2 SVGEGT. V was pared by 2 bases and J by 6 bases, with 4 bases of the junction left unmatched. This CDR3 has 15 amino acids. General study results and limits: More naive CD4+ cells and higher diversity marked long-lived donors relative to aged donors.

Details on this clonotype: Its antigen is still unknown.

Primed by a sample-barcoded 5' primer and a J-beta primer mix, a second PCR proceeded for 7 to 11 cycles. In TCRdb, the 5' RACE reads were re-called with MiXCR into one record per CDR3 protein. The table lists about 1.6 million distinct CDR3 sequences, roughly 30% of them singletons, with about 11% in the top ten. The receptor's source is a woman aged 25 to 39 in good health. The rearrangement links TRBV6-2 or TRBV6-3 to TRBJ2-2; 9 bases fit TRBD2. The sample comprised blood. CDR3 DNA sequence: TGTGCCAGCAGTTACGCTGGCGGGGGGGCCGGGGAGCTGTTTTTT. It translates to CASSYAGGGAGELFF.